These 19 T cell receptor beta chains came from one sample sequenced in a study of Graves' ophthalmopathy and Graves' hyperthyroidism. TCR beta CDR3 amplification used RNA transcripts. A first-round RT-PCR used HTBI primers, followed by a second-round multiplex PCR. TCRdb reanalysed the multiplex PCR reads using MiXCR and keeps one entry per CDR3 protein. The sample contains 500,000 to 700,000 distinct CDR3 sequences, about 20% of which appear only once. The sample taken for sequencing was peripheral blood. These receptors originate from a woman aged 18-30 years with stable Graves' hyperthyroidism. Some clones in this sample may be carry-over from other donors' samples.

The CDR3 nucleotides read TGTGCCAGCAGTACCGGGACAGGGATGACTTCACCCCTCCACTTT. It is translated as CASSTGTGMTSPLHF. The chain joins TRBV28 to TRBJ1-6, with TRBD1 matching over 9 bases. After removal of 5 bases from V and 9 bases from J, the junction contained 8 bases not matched to a gene. From germline, CDR1 is MDHEN and CDR2 SYDVKM. The CDR3 has 15 amino acids.

The chain has TRBV6-2 or TRBV6-3 and TRBJ1-1; TRBD1 might be the D (5 bases). Germline CDR1 reads MNHEY; CDR2 reads SVGEGT. The germline V and J ends were trimmed by 2 bases and 1 base, with 14 bases remaining between them. The CDR3 length is 16 residues. CDR3 sequence (DNA): TGTGCCAGCAGTTACGTCTGGGCCGGACAGAACACTGAAGCTTTCTTT. It specifies CASSYVWAGQNTEAFF.

V usage is TRBV12-3 or TRBV12-4 and J usage is TRBJ1-5; D is unresolved. Trimming shortened V by 3 bases and J by 2 bases, and 8 bases separated the two germline ends. This CDR3 comprises 14 residues. CDR3 protein: CASSFNSRNQPQHF. CDR3 nucleotide sequence: TGTGCCAGCAGTTTTAACAGTCGCAATCAGCCCCAGCATTTT.

This clonotype was counted at least ten times. This chain links TRBV27 with TRBJ2-5; D not certain. This CDR3 region has 16 residues. V lost 1 base and J 3 bases, leaving 15 bases between the germline ends. CDR1 MNHEY and CDR2 SMNVEV come from the germline V gene (reference sequence). This chain's CDR3 is CASSLYPRNPKETQYF. CDR3 DNA: TGTGCCAGCAGTTTATACCCGAGGAACCCCAAAGAGACCCAGTACTTC.

V and J are TRBV24-1 and TRBJ2-5; TRBD1 or TRBD2 may be the D gene (5 bases each). Germline V gene data show CDR1 as KGHDR and CDR2 as SFDVKD. The CDR3 runs 16 residues. V lost 6 bases and J 1 base, leaving 17 bases between the germline ends. The CDR3 bases are TGTGCCACCAGTTACGGACCCCACGGGGCCCAAGAGACCCAGTACTTC. Translation gives CATSYGPHGAQETQYF.

This clonotype was found many times. This chain uses TRBV12-3 or TRBV12-4 with TRBJ1-6; no clear D. The CDR3 spans 14 residues. Trimming removed 4 bases at V and 5 bases at J, with 9 bases between. Written as DNA, the CDR3 is TGTGCCAGCAGTTGGCCTGGGGATAATTCACCCCTCCACTTT. Translating it yields CASSWPGDNSPLHF.

The chain links TRBV5-1 to TRBJ2-7; D perhaps matches TRBD1 (6 bases). This CDR3 is built from 13 residues. Germline V CDR1 and CDR2: SGHRS, YFSETQ. Trimming stripped 3 bases from V and 6 bases from J, with 13 bases between. CDR3 residues: CASSSDSPREQYF. The CDR3 coding sequence is TGCGCCAGCAGCTCGGACAGTCCACGCGAGCAGTACTTC.

There are a few counts of this clonotype. The rearrangement links TRBV10-3 to TRBJ1-3; D is uncertain. The V gene's germline CDR1 is ENHRY and CDR2 SYGVKD. CDR3 length equals 13 residues. Trimming took off 7 bases at V and 0 bases at J, with 7 bases between the two ends. CDR3 DNA sequence: TGTGCCATCAAGGGCAGCTCTGGAAACACCATATATTTT. Translated, it gives CAIKGSSGNTIYF.

This chain joins TRBV6-4 and TRBJ2-5, with D unresolved. The CDR3 is 12 amino acids. Germline V gene data show CDR1 as MRHNA and CDR2 as SNTAGT. The V and J ends lost 7 bases and 4 bases respectively, with 10 bases between them. CDR3 sequence (DNA): TGTGCCAGCACGGGTGCGCGAGAGACCCAGTACTTC. Amino acid sequence: CASTGARETQYF.

Ten or more counts support this clonotype. This chain connects TRBV27 to TRBJ2-3; no clear D. This CDR3 has 16 residues. Trimming took 4 bases from V and 0 from J, leaving 14 bases between them. Germline CDR1 and CDR2: MNHEY and SMNVEV (reference sequence). The CDR3 is CASSSPPFSSTDTQYF. DNA for the CDR3: TGTGCCAGCAGTTCCCCCCCCTTTTCTAGCACAGATACGCAGTATTTT.

This clonotype has only a few counts. This sequence may be a read error, since a much larger clone differs from it by one base. The V call is TRBV6-2 or TRBV6-3, the J call TRBJ2-5; the match to TRBD2 covers 11 bases. The germline gives CDR1 MNHEY, CDR2 SVGEGT. This CDR3 is built from 16 residues. In DNA, the CDR3 is TGTGCCAGCAGCTCCATAGCGGGGGGGCCCCAGGAGACCAAGTACTTC. Residues: CASSSIAGGPQETKYF.

This clonotype came up many times. The chain joins TRBV6-1 to TRBJ2-7; possible D gene TRBD1, 7 bases. V lost 7 bases to trimming and J lost 1 base, with 14 bases between them. This CDR3 has 14 residues. Germline assignment: CDR1 MNHNS and CDR2 SASEGT. The CDR3 DNA follows: TGTGCCAGCACAACAGGGGACTCGTCCTACGAGCAGTACTTC. It yields the protein CASTTGDSSYEQYF.

The chain has TRBV5-1 and TRBJ1-6, with D unresolved. The germline CDR1 and CDR2 sequences are SGHRS and YFSETQ. Trimming removed 4 bases at V and 0 bases at J, with 11 bases between. The CDR3 length is 16 residues. For the CDR3, the DNA is TGCGCCAGCAGCGACTCGGACGGCTCCTATAATTCACCCCTCCACTTT. Translating it yields CASSDSDGSYNSPLHF.

This clonotype has ten or more counts. This chain connects TRBV12-3 or TRBV12-4 to TRBJ2-5; 7 nucleotides align to TRBD1. This CDR3 contains 14 residues. Losses at the gene ends were 6 bases for V and 5 bases for J; bases not matched to a gene: 9. CDR3 nucleotides: TGTGCCAGCAGGGTTCAGGGGGTCTGGGAGACCCAGTACTTC. It encodes CASRVQGVWETQYF.

This clonotype came up many times. This chain connects TRBV28 to TRBJ1-3; 8 nucleotides agree with TRBD1. Trimming removed 6 bases from V and 0 bases from J; junction bases left unmatched: 7. The CDR3 length is 16 residues. Germline V gene data show CDR1 as MDHEN and CDR2 as SYDVKM. CDR3 residues: CASRIPGTGSGNTIYF. In DNA, the CDR3 is TGTGCCAGCAGAATCCCCGGGACAGGCTCTGGAAACACCATATATTTT.

This clonotype was counted at least ten times. V is TRBV15 and J is TRBJ2-2; the D gene is possibly TRBD2 (5 bases). With 0 bases removed from V and 4 bases from J, the gap between germline ends came to 9 bases. Germline V CDR1 and CDR2: LNHNV, YYDKDF (reference sequence). CDR3 length equals 15 residues. The CDR3 region is CATSRDKLGTGELFF. The CDR3 DNA follows: TGTGCCACCAGCAGAGATAAACTAGGCACCGGGGAGCTGTTTTTT.

This clonotype was picked up many times. The gene calls are TRBV7-9 and TRBJ1-1; D call uncertain. V was shortened by 4 bases and J by 3 bases, with 6 bases between the two germline ends. The CDR3 loop spans 12 amino acids. CDR1 and CDR2 (germline): SEHNR, FQNEAQ (reference sequence). CDR3 in amino acids: CASSYEDTEAFF. DNA of the CDR3: TGTGCCAGCAGCTACGAAGACACTGAAGCTTTCTTT. The full variable domain, completed using reference TRBV7-9 and TRBJ1-1, is DTGVSQNPRHKITKRGQNVTFRCDPISEHNRLYWYRQTLGQGPEFLTYFQNEAQLEKSRLLSDRFSAERPKGSFSTLEIQRTEQGDSAMYLCASSYEDTEAFFGQGTRLTVV.

This clonotype showed up many times. The chain has TRBV28 and TRBJ1-2; D uncertain. V lost 3 bases and J 10 bases, leaving 18 bases between the germline ends. Germline assignment: CDR1 MDHEN and CDR2 SYDVKM. CDR3 size: 14 residues. In DNA, the CDR3 is TGTGCCAGCAGTTTGGGGTCCGACCCCTTAGACTACACCTTC. It codes for CASSLGSDPLDYTF.

This clonotype has ten or more counts. The chain is built from TRBV20-1 and TRBJ1-2, with a tentative D call TRBD1 (6 bases). Germline assignment: CDR1 DFQATT and CDR2 SNEGSKA (reference sequence). V lost 6 bases, J lost 4 bases, and 21 bases lay in between. The CDR3 runs 15 residues. The CDR3, as DNA: TGCAGTGCCAGGACGGGGGGGGCGAACAGCTATGGCTACACCTTC. Translated: CSARTGGANSYGYTF.